Presented here are 24 T cell receptor beta chains from one specimen sequenced in a study of identifying expanded T cells in peripheral blood. The repertoire was sequenced with immunoSEQ multiplex PCR; TCRdb's copy has only in-frame clones and lacks some. Of just under 65,000 clones listed, around 87% are singletons. The specimen sequenced was blood. These receptors all come from a person between 18 and 75 years old in good health.

The chain employs TRBV7-2 and TRBJ2-7; TRBD1 matches 7 bases. V was pared by 4 bases and J by 4 bases, with 10 bases of the junction left unmatched. Per germline, CDR1 SGHTA and CDR2 FQGNSA. The CDR3 is 15 residues long. Here the CDR3 reads CASSSRDRLIYEQYF. The CDR3 DNA reads TGTGCCAGCAGCTCCCGGGACAGACTTATTTACGAGCAGTACTTC.

The CDR3 DNA follows: TGTGCCAGCAGCCCCCCAACTAGCGGGCGAAAGCAAGAGACCCAGTACTTC. Its translation: CASSPPTSGRKQETQYF. The chain uses TRBV13 and TRBJ2-5, with TRBD2 identical over 9 bases. With 5 bases clipped from V and 2 bases from J, the junction kept 12 bases outside the gene matches. The CDR3 contains 17 residues. CDR1 and CDR2 (germline): PRHDT, FYEKMQ (reference sequence).

Worth noting for this clone: Other DNA sequences in the same sample also yield this CDR3. This chain connects TRBV2 to TRBJ2-7; D is uncertain. The CDR3 contains 12 residues. Germline lookup yields CDR1 SNHLY and CDR2 FYNNEI. V was cut by 6 bases and J by 3 bases, with 9 bases left in between. CDR3 loop: CASSGSGYEQYF. CDR3 DNA sequence: TGTGCCAGCAGCGGATCGGGCTACGAGCAGTACTTC.

The V call is TRBV25-1, the J call TRBJ1-1; D call uncertain. Germline-derived CDR1 and CDR2 are MGHDK and SYGVNS. Trimming removed 8 bases from V and 6 bases from J, with 13 bases in between. The CDR3 is 12 residues long. As DNA, the CDR3 is TGTGCCAGCGGCGTTGTTGATGCTGAAGCTTTCTTT. Translating it yields CASGVVDAEAFF.

The chain employs TRBV5-1 and TRBJ2-5; D possibly corresponds to TRBD2 (8 bases). There are 17 residues in the CDR3. V lost 4 bases to trimming and J lost 1 base, with 20 bases between them. CDR1 and CDR2 (germline): SGHRS, YFSETQ. CDR3 in amino acids: CASSREGAMGFQETQYF. The CDR3 nucleotides read TGCGCCAGCAGCCGGGAGGGGGCGATGGGGTTCCAAGAGACCCAGTACTTC.

CDR3 nucleotides: TGTGCCAGCAGCTTAGTGTGGGGGGGCACTGAAGCTTTCTTT. Translated, it gives CASSLVWGGTEAFF. This chain joins TRBV7-9 and TRBJ1-1, with D maybe TRBD1 (5 bases). Trimming cost V 1 base and J 4 bases, with 10 bases left between them. Looked up from germline, CDR1 is SEHNR and CDR2 is FQNEAQ (reference sequence). The CDR3 runs 14 residues. Supplemented by reference TRBV7-9 and TRBJ1-1, the full variable domain reads DTGVSQNPRHKITKRGQNVTFRCDPISEHNRLYWYRQTLGQGPEFLTYFQNEAQLEKSRLLSDRFSAERPKGSFSTLEIQRTEQGDSAMYLCASSLVWGGTEAFFGQGTRLTVV.

This clone was seen only once. The chain recombines TRBV7-9 with TRBJ2-7; D ambiguous. Trimming left V 4 bases short and J 6 bases short, with 13 bases between. Germline CDR1 reads SEHNR; CDR2 reads FQNEAQ (reference sequence). The length of the CDR3 is 13 residues. The CDR3 DNA follows: TGTGCCAGCAGCTCCGACTGGGCCCGCGAGCAGTACTTC. Its protein product is CASSSDWAREQYF. The variable domain in full, completed from reference TRBV7-9 and TRBJ2-7, reads DTGVSQNPRHKITKRGQNVTFRCDPISEHNRLYWYRQTLGQGPEFLTYFQNEAQLEKSRLLSDRFSAERPKGSFSTLEIQRTEQGDSAMYLCASSSDWAREQYFGPGTRLTVT.

The CDR3 reads CASRTIGGFGTDTQYF. The CDR3 coding sequence is TGTGCCAGCAGGACCATTGGGGGGTTCGGGACAGATACGCAGTATTTT. The gene calls are TRBV25-1 and TRBJ2-3, with D perhaps TRBD2 (6 bases). V was pared by 6 bases and J by 3 bases, with 19 bases between. Per germline, CDR1 MGHDK and CDR2 SYGVNS. The CDR3 has 16 amino acids.

This chain uses TRBV13 with TRBJ1-3; maybe TRBD1 (6 bases). The CDR3 covers 14 residues. The V gene lost 4 bases and the J gene lost 3 bases, with 10 bases spanning the gap. Germline values: CDR1 PRHDT, CDR2 FYEKMQ (reference sequence). CDR3 sequence: CASSSRQVGNTIYF. The CDR3 DNA sequence: TGTGCCAGCAGCTCTAGACAGGTTGGAAACACCATATATTTT.

The rearrangement uses TRBV7-7 and TRBJ2-5; D call uncertain. CDR3 length: 15 amino acids. With 1 base removed from V and 2 bases from J, the gap between germline ends came to 11 bases. Germline CDR1 and CDR2: SSHAT and FNYEAQ (reference sequence). The CDR3 spells CASSLVMSGQETQYF. DNA for the CDR3: TGTGCCAGCAGCTTAGTAATGTCTGGTCAAGAGACCCAGTACTTC. The full variable domain, its missing parts supplied by reference TRBV7-7 and TRBJ2-5, is GAGVSQSPRYKVTKRGQDVTLRCDPISSHATLYWYQQALGQGPEFLTYFNYEAQPDKSGLPSDRFSAERPEGSISTLTIQRTEQRDSAMYRCASSLVMSGQETQYFGPGTRLLVL.

The chain carries TRBV9 and TRBJ2-7; 7 bases agree with TRBD2. Germline CDR1 reads SGDLS; CDR2 reads YYNGEE. The CDR3 covers 15 residues. J was trimmed by 0 bases and V by 0 bases; bases with no gene match: 3. The CDR3 spells CASSVGASGSYEQYF. The CDR3 nucleotides read TGTGCCAGCAGCGTAGGCGCTAGCGGCTCCTACGAGCAGTACTTC.

The V and J genes are TRBV30 and TRBJ2-1; 7 bases are a match to TRBD1. Germline lookup yields CDR1 GTSNPN and CDR2 SVGIG (reference sequence). V was pared by 3 bases and J by 9 bases, with 14 bases of the junction left unmatched. This CDR3 contains 15 residues. The CDR3 DNA is TGTGCCTGGAGAAAGAGAAGGGGGCCTGGGGGTGAGCAGTTCTTC. Translation gives CAWRKRRGPGGEQFF.

The rearrangement links TRBV5-1 to TRBJ1-4, with 8 bases that match TRBD1. The CDR3 is made up of 15 amino acids. Per the germline V gene, CDR1 is SGHRS and CDR2 is YFSETQ. Trimming at V came to 4 bases and at J to 8 bases, leaving 10 bases not matched to a gene. The CDR3 coding sequence is TGCGCCAGCAGCGACCCGCAGGGGGCAGGGGAAAAACTGTTTTTT. Protein product: CASSDPQGAGEKLFF. Using reference TRBV5-1 and TRBJ1-4 for the parts outside the CDR3, the full variable domain is KAGVTQTPRYLIKTRGQQVTLSCSPISGHRSVSWYQQTPGQGLQFLFEYFSETQRNKGNFPGRFSGRQFSNSRSEMNVSTLELGDSALYLCASSDPQGAGEKLFFGSGTQLSVL.

The chain recombines TRBV28 with TRBJ2-2; D is undetermined. Germline V gene sequence: CDR1 MDHEN, CDR2 SYDVKM. The CDR3 is 15 residues long. V gave up 6 bases and J gave up 4 bases, with 15 bases separating them. The CDR3 bases are TGTGCCAGCAGCCCGCCCCGGACCTTCACCGGGGAGCTGTTTTTT. As protein: CASSPPRTFTGELFF.

The chain carries TRBV6-4 and TRBJ2-2; 7 bases agree with TRBD1. This CDR3 contains 15 residues. Germline V gene lookup returns CDR1 MRHNA and CDR2 SNTAGT. Germline trimming cut 3 bases from V and 4 bases from J; bases unmatched to any gene: 5. The DNA for the CDR3 is TGTGCCAGCAGTGAGGGACAGACCCCCACCGGGGAGCTGTTTTTT. Protein: CASSEGQTPTGELFF.

This clone was observed a single time. The chain links TRBV7-3 to TRBJ2-7; 10 bases fit TRBD1. CDR3 length equals 14 residues. Trimming at V came to 5 bases and at J to 3 bases, leaving 4 bases not matched to a gene. Per the germline V gene, CDR1 is SGHTA and CDR2 is FQGTGA. The CDR3 reads CASSRDRGFYEQYF. CDR3 DNA: TGTGCCAGCAGCAGGGACAGGGGATTCTACGAGCAGTACTTC.

This sequence joins TRBV6-5 and TRBJ2-2, with 9 nucleotides matching TRBD1. J lost 5 bases, V lost 11 bases, and 6 bases had no gene match. Germline assignment: CDR1 MNHEY and CDR2 SVGAGI. CDR3 length: 13 amino acids. CDR3 residues: CAVRQGGTGELFF. In nucleotides, the CDR3 is TGTGCCGTAAGACAGGGGGGAACCGGGGAGCTGTTTTTT.

The genes are TRBV2 and TRBJ2-7, with D unresolved. V was pared by 6 bases and J by 2 bases, with 11 bases between. The CDR3 totals 13 residues. CDR1 and CDR2 (germline): SNHLY, FYNNEI. The CDR3 bases are TGTGCCAGCAGACCCGGTTTGACCTACGAGCAGTACTTC. It codes for CASRPGLTYEQYF.

The chain couples TRBV6-5 to TRBJ2-3, with 11 bases that match TRBD2. Germline assignment: CDR1 MNHEY and CDR2 SVGAGI. J was trimmed by 0 bases and V by 5 bases; bases with no gene match: 1. This CDR3 is 15 amino acids long. CDR3 protein: CASSPSGRSTDTQYF. The CDR3 DNA sequence: TGTGCCAGCAGTCCTAGCGGGAGGAGCACAGATACGCAGTATTTT.

The rearrangement uses TRBV6-1 and TRBJ2-7; 8 nucleotides match TRBD2. The CDR3 consists of 15 residues. Unmatched junction bases numbered 9, after V lost 2 bases and J lost 6 bases. Per the germline V gene, CDR1 is MNHNS and CDR2 is SASEGT. CDR3 protein: CASSERSGGPSEQYF. DNA for the CDR3: TGTGCCAGCAGTGAAAGAAGCGGGGGCCCTAGCGAGCAGTACTTC.

This rearrangement joins TRBV10-1 to TRBJ2-1, with TRBD1 matching over 10 bases. CDR1 and CDR2 (germline): WNHNN, SYGVQD (reference sequence). This CDR3 region has 17 residues. V trimming: 4 bases; J trimming: 5 bases; junction bases outside the gene matches: 11. CDR3 sequence (DNA): TGCGCCAGCAGTGGAGTACTCCGGGACAGGGGTGACAATGAGCAGTTCTTC. Translation gives CASSGVLRDRGDNEQFF.

This chain joins TRBV19 and TRBJ1-5; D possibly corresponds to TRBD1 (6 bases). From germline, CDR1 is LNHDA and CDR2 SQIVND (reference sequence). The CDR3 spans 14 residues. V was clipped by 7 bases and J by 1 base, with 11 bases between them. CDR3 amino acids: CASTTDRSNQPQHF. CDR3 DNA sequence: TGTGCCAGTACCACAGACAGGAGCAATCAGCCCCAGCATTTT.

V is TRBV14 and J is TRBJ2-7, with TRBD1 matching over 10 bases. The length of the CDR3 is 14 residues. J lost 4 bases, V lost 3 bases, and 3 bases had no gene match. The germline V gene has CDR1 SGHDN and CDR2 FVKESK. The CDR3 sequence: CASSQGQGPYEQYF. The CDR3, as DNA: TGTGCCAGCAGCCAGGGACAGGGGCCTTACGAGCAGTACTTC.

The chain has TRBV28 and TRBJ1-2; tentative D call: TRBD1 (5 bases). Germline CDR1 MDHEN, CDR2 SYDVKM. V was cut by 5 bases and J by 5 bases, with 15 bases left in between. This CDR3 contains 14 residues. CDR3: CASSVRERAYGYTF. Written as DNA, the CDR3 is TGTGCCAGCAGTGTCAGGGAGAGGGCTTATGGCTACACCTTC.